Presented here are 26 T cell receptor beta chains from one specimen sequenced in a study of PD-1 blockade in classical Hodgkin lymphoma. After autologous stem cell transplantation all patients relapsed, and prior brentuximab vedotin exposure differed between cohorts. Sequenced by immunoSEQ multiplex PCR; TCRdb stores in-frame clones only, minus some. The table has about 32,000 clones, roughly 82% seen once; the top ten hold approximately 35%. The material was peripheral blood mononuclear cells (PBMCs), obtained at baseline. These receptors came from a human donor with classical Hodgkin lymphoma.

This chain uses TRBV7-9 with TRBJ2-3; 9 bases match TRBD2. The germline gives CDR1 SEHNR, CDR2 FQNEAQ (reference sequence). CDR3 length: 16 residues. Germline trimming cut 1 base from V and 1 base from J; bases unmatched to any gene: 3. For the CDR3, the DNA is TGTGCCAGCAGCTTAGGCGAGCGGGGGGGCACAGATACGCAGTATTTT. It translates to CASSLGERGGTDTQYF.

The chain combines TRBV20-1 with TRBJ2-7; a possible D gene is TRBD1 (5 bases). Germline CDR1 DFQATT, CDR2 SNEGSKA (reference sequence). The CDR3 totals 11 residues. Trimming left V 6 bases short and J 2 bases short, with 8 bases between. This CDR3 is CSALGPYEQYF. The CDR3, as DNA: TGCAGTGCCCTGGGGCCCTACGAGCAGTACTTC.

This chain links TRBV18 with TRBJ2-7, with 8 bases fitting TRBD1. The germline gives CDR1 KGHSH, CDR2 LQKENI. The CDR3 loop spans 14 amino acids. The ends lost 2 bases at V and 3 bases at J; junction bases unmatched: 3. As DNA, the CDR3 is TGTGCCAGCTCACCAGACAGGGGAGGCTACGAGCAGTACTTC. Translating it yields CASSPDRGGYEQYF. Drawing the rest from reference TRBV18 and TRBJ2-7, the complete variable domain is NAGVMQNPRHLVRRRGQEARLRCSPMKGHSHVYWYRQLPEEGLKFMVYLQKENIIDESGMPKERFSAEFPKEGPSILRIQQVVRGDSAAYFCASSPDRGGYEQYFGPGTRLTVT.

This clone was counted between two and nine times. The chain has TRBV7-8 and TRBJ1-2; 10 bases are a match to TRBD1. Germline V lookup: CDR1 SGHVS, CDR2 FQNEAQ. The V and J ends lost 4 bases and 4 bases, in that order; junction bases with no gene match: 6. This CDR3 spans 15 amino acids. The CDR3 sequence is CASSSSGTGAYGYTF. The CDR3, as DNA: TGTGCCAGCAGCTCCTCGGGGACAGGGGCCTATGGCTACACCTTC. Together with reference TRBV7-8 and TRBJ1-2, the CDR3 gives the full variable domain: GAGVSQSPRYKVAKRGQDVALRCDPISGHVSLFWYQQALGQGPEFLTYFQNEAQLDKSGLPSDRFFAERPEGSVSTLKIQRTQQEDSAVYLCASSSSGTGAYGYTFGSGTRLTVV.

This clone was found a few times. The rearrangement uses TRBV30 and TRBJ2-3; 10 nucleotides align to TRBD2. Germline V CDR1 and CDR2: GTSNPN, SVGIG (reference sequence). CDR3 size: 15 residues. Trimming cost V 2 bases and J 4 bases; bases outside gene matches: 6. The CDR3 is CAWSQAGGGADTQYF. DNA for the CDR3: TGTGCCTGGAGTCAAGCGGGGGGGGGCGCAGATACGCAGTATTTT.

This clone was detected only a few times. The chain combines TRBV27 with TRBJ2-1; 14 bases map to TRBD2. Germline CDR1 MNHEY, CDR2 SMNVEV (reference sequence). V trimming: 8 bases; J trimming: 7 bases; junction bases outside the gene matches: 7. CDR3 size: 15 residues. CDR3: CASRTSGGMGNEQFF. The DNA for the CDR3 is TGTGCCAGCCGGACTAGCGGGGGGATGGGAAATGAGCAGTTCTTC.

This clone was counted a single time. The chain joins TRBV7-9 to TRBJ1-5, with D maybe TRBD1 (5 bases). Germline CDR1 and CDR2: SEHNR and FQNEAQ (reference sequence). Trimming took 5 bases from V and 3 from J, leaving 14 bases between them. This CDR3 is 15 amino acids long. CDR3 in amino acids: CASSNHGGINQPQHF. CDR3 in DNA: TGTGCCAGCAGCAACCACGGGGGTATCAATCAGCCCCAGCATTTT.

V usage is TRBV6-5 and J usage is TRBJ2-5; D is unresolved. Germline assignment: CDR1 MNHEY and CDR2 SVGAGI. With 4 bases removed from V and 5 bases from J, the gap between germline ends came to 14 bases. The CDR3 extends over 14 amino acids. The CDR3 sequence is CASSSFRVMETQYF. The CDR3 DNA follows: TGTGCCAGCAGTTCGTTTAGGGTGATGGAGACCCAGTACTTC.

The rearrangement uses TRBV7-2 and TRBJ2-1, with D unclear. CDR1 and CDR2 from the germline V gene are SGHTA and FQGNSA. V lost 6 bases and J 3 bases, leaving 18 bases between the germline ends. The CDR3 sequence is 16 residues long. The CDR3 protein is CASRPPEGILYNEQFF. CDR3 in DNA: TGTGCCAGCAGACCACCCGAAGGAATCCTCTACAATGAGCAGTTCTTC.

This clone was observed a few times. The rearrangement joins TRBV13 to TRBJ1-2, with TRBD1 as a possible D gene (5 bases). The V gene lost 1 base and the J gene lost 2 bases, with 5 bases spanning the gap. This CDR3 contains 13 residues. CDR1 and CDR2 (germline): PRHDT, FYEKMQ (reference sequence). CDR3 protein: CASSLDRNYGYTF. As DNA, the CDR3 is TGTGCCAGCAGCTTAGACAGGAACTATGGCTACACCTTC.

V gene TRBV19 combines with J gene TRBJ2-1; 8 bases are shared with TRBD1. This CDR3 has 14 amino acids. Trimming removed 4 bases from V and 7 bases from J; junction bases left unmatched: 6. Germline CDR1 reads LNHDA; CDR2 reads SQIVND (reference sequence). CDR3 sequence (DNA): TGTGCCAGTAGTACACAAGGACAGGGTAATGAGCAGTTCTTC. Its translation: CASSTQGQGNEQFF.

In DNA, the CDR3 is TGTGCCAGCAGGAGGATGGCCAAAAACATTCAGTACTTC. This gives the protein CASRRMAKNIQYF. The V call is TRBV28, the J call TRBJ2-4; D unclear. CDR1 MDHEN and CDR2 SYDVKM come from the germline V gene. V lost 6 bases, J lost 1 base, and 7 bases lay in between. The CDR3 is 13 residues long.

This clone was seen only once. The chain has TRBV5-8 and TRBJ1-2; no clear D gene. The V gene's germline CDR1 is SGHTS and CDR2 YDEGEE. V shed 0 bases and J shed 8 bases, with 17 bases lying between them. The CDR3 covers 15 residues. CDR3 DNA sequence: TGTGCCAGCAGCTTGGCGTTTCGGTCCGGGAGAGGCTACACCTTC. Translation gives CASSLAFRSGRGYTF.

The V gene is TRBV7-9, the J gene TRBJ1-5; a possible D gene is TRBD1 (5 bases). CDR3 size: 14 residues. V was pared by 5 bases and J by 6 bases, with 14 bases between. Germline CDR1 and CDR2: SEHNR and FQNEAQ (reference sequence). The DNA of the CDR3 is TGTGCCAGCAGCATCGGGACGGCTCGTCAGCCCCAGCATTTT. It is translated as CASSIGTARQPQHF.

The chain's CDR3 is CASSLTGTDSSYEQYF. CDR3 coding DNA: TGTGCCAGCAGTCTTACCGGGACAGATAGCTCCTACGAGCAGTACTTC. This rearrangement joins TRBV28 to TRBJ2-7; 7 nucleotides align to TRBD1. In germline, CDR1 is MDHEN, CDR2 SYDVKM. With V trimmed by 5 bases and J by 0 bases, 10 bases remained unmatched. CDR3 length: 16 residues.

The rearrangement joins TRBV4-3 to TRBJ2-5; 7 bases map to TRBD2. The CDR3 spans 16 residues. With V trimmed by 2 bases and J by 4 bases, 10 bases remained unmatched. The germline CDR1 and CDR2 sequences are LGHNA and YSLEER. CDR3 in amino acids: CASSQYSGRVGETQYF. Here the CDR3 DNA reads TGCGCCAGCAGCCAATATTCAGGGAGGGTCGGAGAGACCCAGTACTTC.

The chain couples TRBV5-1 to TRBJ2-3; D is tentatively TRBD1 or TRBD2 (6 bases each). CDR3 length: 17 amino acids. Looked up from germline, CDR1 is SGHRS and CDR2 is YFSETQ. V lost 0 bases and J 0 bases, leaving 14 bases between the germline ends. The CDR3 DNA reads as TGCGCCAGCAGCTTGGCCGGGGGCCAGCTTAGCACAGATACGCAGTATTTT. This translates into CASSLAGGQLSTDTQYF.

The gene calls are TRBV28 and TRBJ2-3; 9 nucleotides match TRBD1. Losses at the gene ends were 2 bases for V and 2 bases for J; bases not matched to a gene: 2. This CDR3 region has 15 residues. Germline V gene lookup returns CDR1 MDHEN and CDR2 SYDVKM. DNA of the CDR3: TGTGCCAGCAGTTTAGGGACAGGGCACACAGATACGCAGTATTTT. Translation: CASSLGTGHTDTQYF.

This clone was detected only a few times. For the CDR3, the DNA is TGTGCCAGCAGCCGAGGGGGGGCTTCAAGCTCCTACGAGCAGTACTTC. Translated, it gives CASSRGGASSSYEQYF. The chain employs TRBV5-4 and TRBJ2-7; perhaps TRBD2 as D (7 bases). The CDR3 is made up of 16 amino acids. Trimming stripped 4 bases from V and 0 bases from J, with 17 bases between. Germline V gene data show CDR1 as SGHNT and CDR2 as YYREEE (reference sequence).

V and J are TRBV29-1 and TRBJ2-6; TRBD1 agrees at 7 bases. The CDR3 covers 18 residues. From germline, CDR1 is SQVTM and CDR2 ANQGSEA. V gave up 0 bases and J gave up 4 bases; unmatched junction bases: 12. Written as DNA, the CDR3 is TGCAGCGTTGAAGATCGGGCAACAGGGGTCTCAGGGGCCAACGTCCTGACTTTC. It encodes CSVEDRATGVSGANVLTF.

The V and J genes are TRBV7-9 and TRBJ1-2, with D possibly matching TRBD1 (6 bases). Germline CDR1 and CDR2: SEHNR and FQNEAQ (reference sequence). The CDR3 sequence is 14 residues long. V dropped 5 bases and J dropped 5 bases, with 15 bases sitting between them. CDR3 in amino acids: CASSRQGKGYGYTF. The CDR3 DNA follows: TGTGCCAGCAGCCGCCAGGGGAAGGGGTATGGCTACACCTTC.

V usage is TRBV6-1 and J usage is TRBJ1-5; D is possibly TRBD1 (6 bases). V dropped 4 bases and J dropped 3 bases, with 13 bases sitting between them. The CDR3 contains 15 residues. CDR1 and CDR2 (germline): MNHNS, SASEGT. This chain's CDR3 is CASSAMDSFNQPQHF. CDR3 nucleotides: TGTGCCAGCAGTGCTATGGACAGTTTCAATCAGCCCCAGCATTTT.

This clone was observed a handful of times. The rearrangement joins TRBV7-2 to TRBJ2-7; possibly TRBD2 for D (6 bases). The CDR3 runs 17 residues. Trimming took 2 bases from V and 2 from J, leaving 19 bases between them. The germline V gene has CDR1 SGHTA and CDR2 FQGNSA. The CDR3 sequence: CASSLRRRGTSPYEQYF. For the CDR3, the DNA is TGTGCCAGCAGCTTAAGGAGGCGCGGGACTTCCCCCTACGAGCAGTACTTC.

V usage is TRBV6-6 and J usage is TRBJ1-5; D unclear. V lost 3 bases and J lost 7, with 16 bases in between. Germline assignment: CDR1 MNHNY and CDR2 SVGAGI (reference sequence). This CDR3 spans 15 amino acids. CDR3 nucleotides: TGTGCCAGCAGTTATAATGGGGAAGGAGGGCAGCCCCAGCATTTT. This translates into CASSYNGEGGQPQHF.

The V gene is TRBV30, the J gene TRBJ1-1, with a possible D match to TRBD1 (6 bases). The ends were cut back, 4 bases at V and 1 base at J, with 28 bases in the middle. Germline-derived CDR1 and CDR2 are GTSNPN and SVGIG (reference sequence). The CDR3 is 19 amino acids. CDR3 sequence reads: CAWMIGLVQGAPRNTEAFF. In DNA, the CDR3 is TGTGCCTGGATGATTGGGCTCGTACAGGGAGCTCCTCGGAACACTGAAGCTTTCTTT.

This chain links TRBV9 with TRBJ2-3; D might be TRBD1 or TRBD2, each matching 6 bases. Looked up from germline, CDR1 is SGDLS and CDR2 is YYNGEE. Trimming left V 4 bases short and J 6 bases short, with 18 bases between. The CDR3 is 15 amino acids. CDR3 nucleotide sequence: TGTGCCAGCAGCCTAAGGGTGGGGGGCGACGATACGCAGTATTTT. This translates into CASSLRVGGDDTQYF. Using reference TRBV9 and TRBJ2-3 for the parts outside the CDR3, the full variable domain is DSGVTQTPKHLITATGQRVTLRCSPRSGDLSVYWYQQSLDQGLQFLIQYYNGEERAKGNILERFSAQQFPDLHSELNLSSLELGDSALYFCASSLRVGGDDTQYFGPGTRLTVL.